Listed here is a single T cell receptor (beta chain). What it binds is unknown. These data belong to a study of cytomegalovirus exposure and HLA in healthy donors. Study-level findings and limits: Presence/absence analyses supposed approximately even sequencing depth among donors. Reports indicated that the classifier achieved high specificity and sensitivity in diagnosing cytomegalovirus status. Around 160 TCR beta chains were listed as cytomegalovirus-associated.

The PCR ran on 60 Vbeta and 13 Jbeta primers. Generated by immunoSEQ multiplex PCR, the TCRdb table keeps only in-frame clones and is missing some. Here the sample spans 130,000 or so clones, roughly 90% being singletons. There are 12 residues in the CDR3. The V and J ends lost 6 bases and 5 bases respectively, with 12 bases between them. Germline V gene data show CDR1 as SQVTM and CDR2 as ANQGSEA. This receptor was identified in a middle-aged woman in good health and CMV-seronegative. Specimen: PBMCs. The chain joins TRBV29-1 to TRBJ2-3; TRBD2 is a possible D gene (6 bases). The CDR3 DNA follows: TGCAGCGTGGCACCGGAGGGAGATACGCAGTATTTT. Translating gives CSVAPEGDTQYF.